A selection of T cell receptor beta chains follows, all from one sample in a study of monozygotic twins with inflammatory bowel disease. TCRdb reanalyzed the 5' RACE reads, giving one entry per CDR3 protein sequence and no DNA. This table holds fewer than 150,000 distinct CDR3 sequences. Sequencing input: blood. The receptors were sampled from a human donor with ulcerative colitis or Crohn's disease, or a healthy co-twin of an affected twin (not recorded which). Both conserved end residues are part of each CDR3.

J: TRBJ1-1
V: TRBV5-1
CDR3: CASNQNRNTEAFF

J: TRBJ1-2
V: TRBV20-1
CDR3: CSAGSTGAGYTF

J: TRBJ1-3
V: TRBV18
CDR3: CASSPFGQGSGNTIYF

J: TRBJ1-5
V: TRBV19
CDR3: CASSPRDRAQPQHF

J: TRBJ2-1
V: TRBV4-3
CDR3: CASSHVRWEGGIYNEQFF

J: TRBJ2-5
V: TRBV12-3/TRBV12-4
CDR3: CASSLAGIRETQYF

J: TRBJ2-1
V: TRBV5-5
CDR3: CASSLVSGRYEQFF

J: TRBJ2-1
V: TRBV12-3/TRBV12-4
CDR3: CASRDRGFGENEQFF

J: TRBJ1-6
V: TRBV5-4
CDR3: CASSLGRAGSYNSPLHF

J: TRBJ2-5
V: TRBV5-1
CDR3: CASSLYAGALQETQYF

J: TRBJ2-7
V: TRBV5-1
CDR3: CASSLDGTYEQYF

J: TRBJ2-5
V: TRBV7-6
CDR3: CASSLVGGPQETQYF

J: TRBJ2-7
V: TRBV5-1
CDR3: CASSPNFYEQYF

J: TRBJ1-1
V: TRBV4-1
CDR3: CASSQPQGATEAFF

J: TRBJ1-2
V: TRBV12-3/TRBV12-4
CDR3: CASSLTAGTNYGYTF

J: TRBJ2-6
V: TRBV7-2
CDR3: CASSEGQFSGANVLTF

J: TRBJ2-3
V: TRBV10-3
CDR3: CAISDAVSTDTQYF

J: TRBJ2-2
V: TRBV3-1
CDR3: CASSPEWDTGIGELFF

J: TRBJ2-5
V: TRBV20-1
CDR3: CSARDRGGETQYF

J: TRBJ1-2
V: TRBV6-5
CDR3: CASSYSRDYYGYTF

J: TRBJ1-6
V: TRBV7-2
CDR3: CASSSGQGWSPLHF

J: TRBJ2-1
V: TRBV19
CDR3: CASSIGWDVRLYNEQFF

J: TRBJ1-4
V: TRBV5-1
CDR3: CASRFGMAGNEKLFF

J: TRBJ2-5
V: TRBV5-1
CDR3: CASSLDQGRETQYF

J: TRBJ1-5
V: TRBV15
CDR3: CATSRGGQADNQPQHF

J: TRBJ2-1
V: TRBV7-6
CDR3: CASSPTGYNEQFF

J: TRBJ2-7
V: TRBV5-6
CDR3: CASSLDIIYEQYF

J: TRBJ2-7
V: TRBV7-2
CDR3: CASSLVDDISYEQYF

J: TRBJ2-3
V: TRBV6-6
CDR3: CASTTSGGSDTQYF

J: TRBJ2-7
V: TRBV20-1
CDR3: CSAPRGQMDEQYF

J: TRBJ1-2
V: TRBV9
CDR3: CASSVESRGWSYGYTF

J: TRBJ2-7
V: TRBV6-1
CDR3: CASSIPGQGEEQYF

J: TRBJ2-7
V: TRBV6-2/TRBV6-3
CDR3: CASSEPDRAGRYEQYF

J: TRBJ2-2
V: TRBV10-2
CDR3: CAILPRAAGELFF

J: TRBJ2-1
V: TRBV9
CDR3: CASSVGGGAVYEQFF

J: TRBJ2-1
V: TRBV5-1
CDR3: CASSLYGQDYNEQFF

J: TRBJ1-1
V: TRBV7-2
CDR3: CASSLTLGFSTEAFF

J: TRBJ2-1
V: TRBV5-1
CDR3: CASSLGGGYNEQFF

J: TRBJ1-6
V: TRBV20-1
CDR3: CSASVGRVNSPLHF

J: TRBJ1-6
V: TRBV2
CDR3: CASLQGVAVGSPLHF

J: TRBJ2-4
V: TRBV5-8
CDR3: CASSPRDRAKNIQYF

J: TRBJ2-7
V: TRBV5-1
CDR3: CASSRDRAPHEQYF

J: TRBJ1-6
V: TRBV20-1
CDR3: CSAKQDIESPLHF

J: TRBJ2-5
V: TRBV7-2
CDR3: CASSPQRGQETQYF

J: TRBJ2-7
V: TRBV20-1
CDR3: CSAQDRGGYEQYF

J: TRBJ2-3
V: TRBV7-2
CDR3: CASSPIAGTQYF

J: TRBJ1-2
V: TRBV11-1
CDR3: CASSLYYWDRLTNYGYTF

J: TRBJ1-4
V: TRBV7-2
CDR3: CASSLGQGGGEKLFF

J: TRBJ2-2
V: TRBV20-1
CDR3: CSAHNLQGPAGELFF

J: TRBJ2-7
V: TRBV6-1
CDR3: CASSQLFGAVGSYEQYF

J: TRBJ2-2
V: TRBV20-1
CDR3: CSARDGLAGITGELFF

J: TRBJ1-6
V: TRBV21-1
CDR3: CASLEARPPLHF

J: TRBJ2-5
V: TRBV5-1
CDR3: CASSLIPGRQETQYF

J: TRBJ1-4
V: TRBV20-1
CDR3: CSHQQGEKLFF

J: TRBJ1-1
V: TRBV18
CDR3: CASSPPQGSGTEAFF

J: TRBJ2-1
V: TRBV6-1
CDR3: CASSRQGAYNEQFF

J: TRBJ2-7
V: TRBV25-1
CDR3: CASSDPGQVSYEQYF

J: TRBJ2-7
V: TRBV18
CDR3: CASSPGHSYEQYF